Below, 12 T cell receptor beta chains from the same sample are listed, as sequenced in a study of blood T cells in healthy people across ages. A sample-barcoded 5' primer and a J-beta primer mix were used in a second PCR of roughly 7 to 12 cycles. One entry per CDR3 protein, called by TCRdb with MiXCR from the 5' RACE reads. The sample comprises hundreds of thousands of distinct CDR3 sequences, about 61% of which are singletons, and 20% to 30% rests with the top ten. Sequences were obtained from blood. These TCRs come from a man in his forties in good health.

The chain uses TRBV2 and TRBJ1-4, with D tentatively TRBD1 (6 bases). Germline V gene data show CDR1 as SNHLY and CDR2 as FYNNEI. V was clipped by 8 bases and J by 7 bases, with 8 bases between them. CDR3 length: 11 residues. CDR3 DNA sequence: TGTGCCAGCGCAGGGGTTGAAAAACTGTTTTTT. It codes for CASAGVEKLFF.

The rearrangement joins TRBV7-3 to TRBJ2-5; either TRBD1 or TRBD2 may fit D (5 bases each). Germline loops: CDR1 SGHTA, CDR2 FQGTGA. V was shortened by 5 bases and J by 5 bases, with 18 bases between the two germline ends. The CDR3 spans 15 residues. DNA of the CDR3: TGTGCCAGCAGCCTCATGAGGGGTTTCGGGGAGACCCAGTACTTC. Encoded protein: CASSLMRGFGETQYF.

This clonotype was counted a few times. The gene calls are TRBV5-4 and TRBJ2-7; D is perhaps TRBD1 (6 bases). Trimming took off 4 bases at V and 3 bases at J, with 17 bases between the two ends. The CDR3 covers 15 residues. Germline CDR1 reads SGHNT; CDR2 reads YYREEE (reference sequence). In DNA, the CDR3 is TGTGCCAGCAGCCCCACAGGGAAGAGGAGCTACGAGCAGTACTTC. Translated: CASSPTGKRSYEQYF.

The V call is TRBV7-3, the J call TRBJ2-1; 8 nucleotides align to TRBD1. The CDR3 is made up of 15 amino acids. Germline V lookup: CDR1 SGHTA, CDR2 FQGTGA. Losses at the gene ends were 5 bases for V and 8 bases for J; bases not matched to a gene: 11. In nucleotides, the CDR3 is TGTGCCAGCAGCATAAGACAGGGGATTACCCATGAGCAGTTCTTC. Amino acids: CASSIRQGITHEQFF.

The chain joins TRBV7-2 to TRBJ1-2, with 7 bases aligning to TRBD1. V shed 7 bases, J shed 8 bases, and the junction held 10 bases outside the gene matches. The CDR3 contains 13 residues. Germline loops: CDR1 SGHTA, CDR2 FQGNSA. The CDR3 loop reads CASIRGQVAGYTF. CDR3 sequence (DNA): TGTGCCAGCATCCGAGGACAGGTCGCGGGCTACACCTTC.

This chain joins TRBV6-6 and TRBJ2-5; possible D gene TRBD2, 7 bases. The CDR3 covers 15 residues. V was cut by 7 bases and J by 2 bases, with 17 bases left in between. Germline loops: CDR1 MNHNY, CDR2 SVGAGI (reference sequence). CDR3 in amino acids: CASNWEGGGQETQYF. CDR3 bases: TGTGCCAGCAACTGGGAGGGGGGCGGGCAAGAGACCCAGTACTTC.

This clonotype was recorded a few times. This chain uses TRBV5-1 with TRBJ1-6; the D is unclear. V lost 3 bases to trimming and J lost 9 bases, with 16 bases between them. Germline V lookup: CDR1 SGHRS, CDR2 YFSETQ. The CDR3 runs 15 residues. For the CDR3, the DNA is TGCGCCAGCAGCTCCACTAACGACGGAATTTCACCCCTCCACTTT. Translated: CASSSTNDGISPLHF. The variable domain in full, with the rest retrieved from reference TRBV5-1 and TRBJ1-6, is KAGVTQTPRYLIKTRGQQVTLSCSPISGHRSVSWYQQTPGQGLQFLFEYFSETQRNKGNFPGRFSGRQFSNSRSEMNVSTLELGDSALYLCASSSTNDGISPLHFGNGTRLTVT.

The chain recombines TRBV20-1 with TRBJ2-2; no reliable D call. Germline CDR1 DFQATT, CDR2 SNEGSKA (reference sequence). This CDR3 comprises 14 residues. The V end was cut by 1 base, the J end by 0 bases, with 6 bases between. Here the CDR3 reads CSARAATNTGELFF. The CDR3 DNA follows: TGCAGTGCTAGAGCGGCAACGAACACCGGGGAGCTGTTTTTT.

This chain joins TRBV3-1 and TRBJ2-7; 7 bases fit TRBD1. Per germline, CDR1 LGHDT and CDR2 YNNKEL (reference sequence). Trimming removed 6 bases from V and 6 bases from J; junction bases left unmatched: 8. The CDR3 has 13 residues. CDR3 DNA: TGTGCCAGCAGACTAGGGGCAGGGGGCGAGCAGTACTTC. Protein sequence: CASRLGAGGEQYF.

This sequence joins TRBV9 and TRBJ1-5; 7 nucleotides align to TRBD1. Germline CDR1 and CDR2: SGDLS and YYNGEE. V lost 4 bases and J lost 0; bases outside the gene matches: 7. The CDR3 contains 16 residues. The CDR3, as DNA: TGTGCCAGCAGCCCAGGGGGGATTTATAGCAATCAGCCCCAGCATTTT. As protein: CASSPGGIYSNQPQHF.

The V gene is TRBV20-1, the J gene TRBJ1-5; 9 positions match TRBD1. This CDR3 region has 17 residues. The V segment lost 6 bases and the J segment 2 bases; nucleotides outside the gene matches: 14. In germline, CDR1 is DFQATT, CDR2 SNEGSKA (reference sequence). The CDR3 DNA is TGCAGTGCCCCTCACGGACAGGGGCATAGGCGCAATCAGCCCCAGCATTTT. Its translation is CSAPHGQGHRRNQPQHF.

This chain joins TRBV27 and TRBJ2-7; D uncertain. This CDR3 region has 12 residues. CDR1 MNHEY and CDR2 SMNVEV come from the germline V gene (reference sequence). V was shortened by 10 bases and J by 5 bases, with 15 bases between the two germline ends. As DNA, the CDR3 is TGTGCCATCCGTGTTCAAGAAAACGAGCAGTACTTC. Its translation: CAIRVQENEQYF.